The T cell receptor (beta chain) described here comes from a study of shared clonotypes between healthy human individuals. Study-wide results and limits: Investigators collected only blood, and repertoires in tissues likely differ. Inspection by rarefaction showed sorted-subset sequencing to be incomplete despite large depth. Across subsets, estimated richness was generally greater for naive than for memory populations.

Execution of the assay was at deep level. Assay: immunoSEQ multiplex PCR; the TCRdb copy retains only in-frame clones and omits some. Of 2 million to 2.5 million clones in the sample, 85% to 95% were seen once. Terminally differentiated effector memory CD45RA+ cells were excluded by CCR7 positive selection of CD45RO-negative cells. About this clone itself: What it recognizes is unknown.

Sequencing was carried out using naive CD8+ T cells from PBMCs. The TCR originated in a man aged 18-30 years in good health. Some clones in this sample may be carry-over from other donors' samples.

The DNA for the CDR3 is TGTGCCACCAGGGACTATCCCAATGAGCAGTTCTTC. Its protein product is CATRDYPNEQFF. The rearrangement joins TRBV27 to TRBJ2-1; 7 nucleotides line up with TRBD2. The CDR3 has 12 residues. V lost 10 bases and J lost 6; bases outside the gene matches: 6. Germline CDR1 is MNHEY and CDR2 is SMNVEV (reference sequence).